The 2 T cell receptor beta chains below come from one sample, sequenced in a study of T-cell reconstitution after alpha-beta-depleted transplantation in children. It was with unique molecular identifiers that the TCRbeta library was prepared. TCRdb used MiXCR to reprocess the PCR reads, holding one entry per CDR3 protein. The sample has roughly 500,000 distinct CDR3 sequences; about 30% are singletons. The specimen was PBMCs from the stem cell graft donor, collected from the stem cell graft. The receptors were sampled from a human donor who donated a stem cell graft to a child with aplastic anemia.

The V gene is TRBV28, the J gene TRBJ2-7; 10 nucleotides align to TRBD2. Trimming at V came to 6 bases and at J to 6 bases, leaving 5 bases not matched to a gene. In germline, CDR1 is MDHEN, CDR2 SYDVKM. CDR3 length: 13 residues. CDR3 DNA sequence: TGTGCCAGCAGCCGGGGACTAGCGCTCGAGCAGTACTTC. This sequence encodes CASSRGLALEQYF.

The chain couples TRBV29-1 to TRBJ1-2; tentative D call: TRBD1 (6 bases). V was clipped by 4 bases and J by 6 bases, with 15 bases between them. This CDR3 spans 13 amino acids. Germline CDR1 and CDR2: SQVTM and ANQGSEA. The CDR3 sequence: CSVATGLWDGYTF. CDR3 nucleotides: TGCAGCGTTGCAACAGGGTTATGGGATGGCTACACCTTC.